These 2 T cell receptor beta chains were sequenced from one sample in a study of T cells after yellow fever vaccination. MiXCR was run by TCRdb on the 5' RACE reads, yielding one entry per CDR3 protein. The table lists a few hundred thousand distinct CDR3 sequences, around 6.4% of them singletons. The sequencing here drew on PBMCs, taken 5 days after the yellow fever booster vaccination. These receptors originate from a man younger than 40 who received the YFV17D yellow fever vaccine.

This clonotype came up many times. The chain links TRBV5-1 to TRBJ2-2, with D perhaps TRBD1 (5 bases). V was cut by 1 base and J by 3 bases, with 16 bases left in between. There are 17 residues in the CDR3. Looked up from germline, CDR1 is SGHRS and CDR2 is YFSETQ. The CDR3 loop reads CASSLPVDSPDTGELFF. CDR3 nucleotides: TGCGCCAGCAGCTTGCCGGTAGACAGTCCGGACACCGGGGAGCTGTTTTTT.

V gene TRBV10-3 combines with J gene TRBJ2-7, with D possibly matching TRBD2 (5 bases). Germline CDR1 and CDR2: ENHRY and SYGVKD. The CDR3 runs to 15 residues. V lost 4 bases, J lost 6 bases, and 19 bases lay in between. The CDR3 is CAISGAPPGEGEQYF. For the CDR3, the DNA is TGTGCCATCAGTGGGGCCCCGCCGGGTGAGGGCGAGCAGTACTTC.